This TCR beta chain was identified in a study of OX40 agonist ivuxolimab in advanced cancers. Overall study: Dose-escalation subjects each had hepatocellular carcinoma, melanoma, renal cell or head and neck cancer. Mean age approximately 55 years, range about 20 to 79; 82.7% male.

Germline loops: CDR1 SGHRS, CDR2 YFSETQ. V was pared by 4 bases and J by 2 bases, with 4 bases of the junction left unmatched. The CDR3 has 14 residues. Study-wide results and limits: CD4+ and CD8+ T cells in blood underwent clonal expansion by week 6 at 0.1 to 3.0 mg/kg. CD4+ T cells averaged fewer expanded clones than CD8+ T cells.

Notes on this clone: As yet, its antigen is unknown.

Some clones are missing from TCRdb's copy, which holds only in-frame ones; the method was immunoSEQ multiplex PCR. The sample lists some 77,000 clones, roughly nine tenths occurring once. This clonotype was obtained from an adult with an advanced solid tumor such as melanoma, head and neck, liver or kidney cancer. The chain is built from TRBV5-1 and TRBJ2-3; 7 nucleotides match TRBD1. The specimen was CD4+ or CD8+ T cells sorted from blood, collected in a trial of the OX40 agonist ivuxolimab. The CDR3 sequence is CASSLGQITDTQYF. CDR3 in DNA: TGCGCCAGCAGCCTGGGACAGATCACAGATACGCAGTATTTT.